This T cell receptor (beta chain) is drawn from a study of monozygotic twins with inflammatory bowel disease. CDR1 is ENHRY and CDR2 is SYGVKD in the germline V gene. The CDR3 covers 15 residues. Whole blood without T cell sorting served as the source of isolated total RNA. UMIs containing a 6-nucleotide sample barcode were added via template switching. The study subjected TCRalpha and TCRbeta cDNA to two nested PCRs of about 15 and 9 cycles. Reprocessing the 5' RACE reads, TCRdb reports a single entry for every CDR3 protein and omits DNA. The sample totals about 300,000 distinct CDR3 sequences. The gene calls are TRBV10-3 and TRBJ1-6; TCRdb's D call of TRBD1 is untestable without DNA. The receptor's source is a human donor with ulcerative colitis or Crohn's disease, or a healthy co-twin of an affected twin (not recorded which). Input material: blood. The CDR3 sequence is CAISESGTGHSPLHF.